This TCR beta chain was captured in a study of blood T cell repertoires in COVID-19. About the study: COVID-19 samples, acute and convalescent, were from the United States, Italy and Spain.

Method: immunoSEQ multiplex PCR; TCRdb's copy keeps in-frame clones and lacks some. The sample has 100,000 to 150,000 clones; over 60% are singletons. This CDR3 is built from 14 residues. The source is a woman aged 70-85 years with acute or convalescent COVID-19. The specimen was peripheral blood. The J gene is TRBJ1-2, the V gene TRBV7-5; the table's D call of TRBD1 was not tested on the DNA. TRBV7-5 constitutes a pseudogene. Here the CDR3 reads CARSLPGPNYGYTF. CDR3 DNA: TGTGCCAGAAGCTTACCAGGGCCTAACTATGGCTACACCTTC.